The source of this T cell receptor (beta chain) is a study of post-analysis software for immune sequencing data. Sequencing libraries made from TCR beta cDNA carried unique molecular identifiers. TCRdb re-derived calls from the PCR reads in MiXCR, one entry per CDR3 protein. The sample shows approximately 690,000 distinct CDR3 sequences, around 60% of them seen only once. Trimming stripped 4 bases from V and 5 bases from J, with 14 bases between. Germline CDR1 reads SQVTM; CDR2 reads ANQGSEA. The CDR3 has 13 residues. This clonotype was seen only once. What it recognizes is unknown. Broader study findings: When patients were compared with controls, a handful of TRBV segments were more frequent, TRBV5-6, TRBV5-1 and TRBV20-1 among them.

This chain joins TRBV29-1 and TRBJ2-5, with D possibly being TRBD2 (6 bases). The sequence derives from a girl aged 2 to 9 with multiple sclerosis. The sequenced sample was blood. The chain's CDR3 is CSVVELAGETQYF. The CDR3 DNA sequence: TGCAGCGTTGTTGAACTAGCTGGGGAGACCCAGTACTTC. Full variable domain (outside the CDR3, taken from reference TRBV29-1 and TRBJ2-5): SAVISQKPSRDICQRGTSLTIQCQVDSQVTMMFWYRQQPGQSLTLIATANQGSEATYESGFVIDKFPISRPNLTFSTLTVSNMSPEDSSIYLCSVVELAGETQYFGPGTRLLVL.